The next 7 T cell receptor beta chains were all read from a single sample in a study of T cell repertoires in cytomegalovirus infection. TCRdb analysed the reads with MiXCR anew, one entry per CDR3 protein. The table lists a few hundred thousand distinct CDR3 sequences, around 35% of them singletons, with about a sixth in the top ten. These receptors lack a known antigen. Sequenced material: cultured PBMCs, taken from culture after CMV antigen stimulation. These receptors all come from a human donor in good health (CMV status not recorded). Some clones in this sample may be carry-over from other donors' samples.

This clonotype appeared a few times. The chain has TRBV11-2 and TRBJ2-1, with TRBD2 matching 14 bases. V shed 5 bases and J 12 bases; nucleotides not matched to a gene: 6. Germline lookup yields CDR1 SGHAT and CDR2 FQNNGV. The CDR3 length is 14 residues. This CDR3 is CASSPGLAGGRQFF. DNA for the CDR3: TGTGCCAGCAGCCCCGGACTAGCGGGAGGACGGCAGTTCTTC.

This clonotype has just a few counts. The J gene is TRBJ2-2, the V gene TRBV28; TRBD1 might be the D (6 bases). V gave up 7 bases and J gave up 5 bases, with 20 bases separating them. CDR1 MDHEN and CDR2 SYDVKM come from the germline V gene. The CDR3 has 16 residues. CDR3 DNA: TGTGCCAGCATCGGAGACAGGCCTCAAGGGACCGGGGAGCTGTTTTTT. It codes for CASIGDRPQGTGELFF. The full variable domain, completed using reference TRBV28 and TRBJ2-2, is DVKVTQSSRYLVKRTGEKVFLECVQDMDHENMFWYRQDPGLGLRLIYFSYDVKMKEKGDIPEGYSVSREKKERFSLILESASTNQTSMYLCASIGDRPQGTGELFFGEGSRLTVL.

The chain combines TRBV19 with TRBJ2-1; no clear D gene. Trimming shortened V by 6 bases and J by 0 bases, and 15 bases separated the two germline ends. The V gene's germline CDR1 is LNHDA and CDR2 SQIVND (reference sequence). The CDR3 sequence is 16 residues long. In nucleotides, the CDR3 is TGTGCCAGTAGCCCGTCGGCGAGGAGCTCCTACAATGAGCAGTTCTTC. This gives the protein CASSPSARSSYNEQFF. Full variable domain (rest looked up from reference TRBV19 and TRBJ2-1): DGGITQSPKYLFRKEGQNVTLSCEQNLNHDAMYWYRQDPGQGLRLIYYSQIVNDFQKGDIAEGYSVSREKKESFPLTVTSAQKNPTAFYLCASSPSARSSYNEQFFGPGTRLTVL.

The chain has TRBV7-2 and TRBJ2-7, with 8 bases that match TRBD1. Germline V gene sequence: CDR1 SGHTA, CDR2 FQGNSA. CDR3 length: 13 residues. V lost 3 bases and J lost 5; bases outside the gene matches: 3. CDR3 in DNA: TGTGCCAGCAGCTTTTCAGGGGGCGACGAGCAGTACGTC. It encodes CASSFSGGDEQYV.

The chain carries TRBV10-3 and TRBJ1-4, with D perhaps matching TRBD1 (5 bases). Germline V gene sequence: CDR1 ENHRY, CDR2 SYGVKD. The CDR3 covers 14 residues. The V and J ends lost 4 bases and 7 bases respectively, with 13 bases between them. The CDR3 nucleotides read TGTGCCATCAGTGGCACAGCCGGGGGTGAAAAACTGTTTTTT. This gives the protein CAISGTAGGEKLFF.

Many counts were recorded for this clonotype. The rearrangement joins TRBV7-2 to TRBJ2-3; maybe TRBD1 (5 bases). V was pared by 3 bases and J by 4 bases, with 14 bases between. CDR1 SGHTA and CDR2 FQGNSA come from the germline V gene. CDR3 length equals 15 residues. This chain's CDR3 is CASSLGNQGADTQYF. In DNA, the CDR3 is TGTGCCAGCAGCTTGGGGAATCAAGGGGCAGATACGCAGTATTTT.

V and J are TRBV5-1 and TRBJ2-2; D may be TRBD1 (6 bases). The ends were cut back, 3 bases at V and 5 bases at J, with 14 bases in the middle. CDR3 length: 15 residues. CDR1 is SGHRS and CDR2 is YFSETQ in the germline V gene. CDR3 region: CASSYTGSRTGELFF. The CDR3, as DNA: TGCGCCAGCAGCTATACAGGGTCGAGGACCGGGGAGCTGTTTTTT.